Following are 30 T cell receptor beta chains from one sample sequenced in a study of blood T cell repertoires in COVID-19. Profiling relied on immunoSEQ multiplex PCR, and the TCRdb table lists in-frame clones only, not all of them. The sample has some 13,000 clones, roughly 78% seen once. Sequencing was done on a sample of peripheral blood. All receptors derive from a human donor in a cohort sampled during active COVID-19.

The V gene is TRBV5-1, the J gene TRBJ2-7; D is ambiguous. Trimming left V 4 bases short and J 9 bases short, with 17 bases between. This CDR3 region has 13 residues. Germline loops: CDR1 SGHRS, CDR2 YFSETQ. CDR3 DNA: TGCGCCAGCAGCCCGAGAGATAACCATGGGCAGTACTTC. Translating gives CASSPRDNHGQYF.

The chain recombines TRBV6-5 with TRBJ1-2; 7 nucleotides align to TRBD1. The CDR3 has 13 residues. Looked up from germline, CDR1 is MNHEY and CDR2 is SVGAGI. Losses at the gene ends were 4 bases for V and 3 bases for J; bases not matched to a gene: 2. This CDR3 is CASSSGTDYGYTF. The CDR3 DNA follows: TGTGCCAGCAGTTCCGGGACAGACTATGGCTACACCTTC.

The chain has TRBV7-9 and TRBJ2-7, with a possible D match to TRBD2 (6 bases). The CDR3 totals 12 residues. V lost 1 base, J lost 10 bases, and 11 bases lay in between. CDR1 SEHNR and CDR2 FQNEAQ come from the germline V gene (reference sequence). CDR3 region: CASSLETDYQYF. In nucleotides, the CDR3 is TGTGCCAGCAGCTTAGAGACGGACTACCAGTACTTC.

The rearrangement joins TRBV5-1 to TRBJ2-3, with 9 bases aligning to TRBD2. V gave up 4 bases and J gave up 2 bases; unmatched junction bases: 8. The germline V gene has CDR1 SGHRS and CDR2 YFSETQ. This CDR3 has 16 residues. CDR3 loop: CASSPELAGYTDTQYF. The CDR3 nucleotides read TGCGCCAGCAGCCCTGAACTAGCGGGCTACACAGATACGCAGTATTTT.

J is TRBJ1-1 and V is TRBV18; D ambiguous. The V end was cut by 6 bases, the J end by 1 base, with 9 bases between. CDR3 size: 13 residues. Germline lookup yields CDR1 KGHSH and CDR2 LQKENI. CDR3 protein: CASSREGNTEAFF. In DNA form, the CDR3 reads TGTGCCAGCTCTAGGGAGGGGAACACTGAAGCTTTCTTT.

This clone was seen only once. The rearrangement uses TRBV4-1 and TRBJ1-2; D may be TRBD1 (6 bases). V was pared by 1 base and J by 8 bases, with 17 bases between. The CDR3 has 15 amino acids. The germline V gene has CDR1 MGHRA and CDR2 YSYEKL. This chain's CDR3 is CASSQGLVRGEGYTF. The CDR3 DNA follows: TGCGCCAGCAGCCAAGGGTTGGTCAGGGGTGAAGGCTACACCTTC.

The J gene is TRBJ2-2, the V gene TRBV6-6; TRBD1 agrees at 8 bases. Looked up from germline, CDR1 is MNHNY and CDR2 is SVGAGI (reference sequence). The CDR3 contains 13 residues. V dropped 9 bases and J dropped 6; count of bases not matched to a gene: 6. The CDR3 region is CASQGAGSGELFF. Here the CDR3 DNA reads TGTGCCAGTCAGGGGGCAGGCTCCGGGGAGCTGTTTTTT.

The chain is built from TRBV18 and TRBJ1-2, with TRBD1 matching over 8 bases. This CDR3 contains 14 residues. J was trimmed by 8 bases and V by 2 bases; bases with no gene match: 7. Per germline, CDR1 KGHSH and CDR2 LQKENI. CDR3 in DNA: TGTGCCAGCTCACCATCGACAGGGGCGGGCGGCTACACCTTC. This sequence encodes CASSPSTGAGGYTF.

This chain links TRBV5-1 with TRBJ2-1; 10 bases agree with TRBD2. After removal of 0 bases from V and 5 bases from J, the junction contained 2 bases not matched to a gene. This CDR3 spans 15 amino acids. Germline CDR1 reads SGHRS; CDR2 reads YFSETQ. DNA for the CDR3: TGCGCCAGCAGCTTGGTACTAGCGGGGAACAATGAGCAGTTCTTC. Its translation is CASSLVLAGNNEQFF.

The chain carries TRBV4-3 and TRBJ2-7, with unresolved D. In germline, CDR1 is LGHNA, CDR2 YSLEER. The CDR3 consists of 16 residues. The ends were cut back, 0 bases at V and 3 bases at J, with 15 bases in the middle. The CDR3, as DNA: TGCGCCAGCAGCCAAGATCTTTCAGGATTTTACTACGAGCAGTACTTC. Translation: CASSQDLSGFYYEQYF.

The chain employs TRBV27 and TRBJ1-4, with 7 positions matching TRBD1. CDR1 and CDR2 (germline): MNHEY, SMNVEV (reference sequence). V trimming: 6 bases; J trimming: 2 bases; junction bases outside the gene matches: 12. The CDR3 has 17 residues. The CDR3 sequence: CASSPRQGRFTNEKLFF. Written as DNA, the CDR3 is TGTGCCAGCAGCCCTAGACAGGGAAGGTTCACTAATGAAAAACTGTTTTTT. The full variable domain, rest sourced from reference TRBV27 and TRBJ1-4, is EAQVTQNPRYLITVTGKKLTVTCSQNMNHEYMSWYRQDPGLGLRQIYYSMNVEVTDKGDVPEGYKVSRKEKRNFPLILESPSPNQTSLYFCASSPRQGRFTNEKLFFGSGTQLSVL.

The rearrangement uses TRBV2 and TRBJ1-6; perhaps TRBD1 as D (6 bases). CDR3 length: 12 residues. Between the trimmed V and J ends, which lost 6 bases and 9 bases, there was a span of 9 bases. Germline CDR1 is SNHLY and CDR2 is FYNNEI. CDR3 coding DNA: TGTGCCAGCAGACAGGGTTTTTCACCCCTCCACTTT. Its translation: CASRQGFSPLHF.

The rearrangement joins TRBV19 to TRBJ1-1; possible D gene TRBD1, 6 bases. Per the germline V gene, CDR1 is LNHDA and CDR2 is SQIVND (reference sequence). Deletions cut 5 bases from V and 1 base from J, with 14 bases between. The CDR3 covers 15 residues. In DNA form, the CDR3 reads TGTGCCAGTAGTCCCTGGACAGCAACGAACACTGAAGCTTTCTTT. It specifies CASSPWTATNTEAFF.

The chain links TRBV7-6 to TRBJ2-7; 7 bases fit TRBD1. Losses at the gene ends were 5 bases for V and 2 bases for J; bases not matched to a gene: 6. Per germline, CDR1 SGHVS and CDR2 FNYEAQ. The CDR3 contains 14 residues. CDR3 loop: CASSLRQGPYEQYF. The CDR3 DNA reads TGTGCCAGCAGCCTCCGACAGGGTCCCTACGAGCAGTACTTC.

This chain uses TRBV30 with TRBJ1-5; a weak D match, TRBD1 (6 bases). Germline CDR1 and CDR2: GTSNPN and SVGIG (reference sequence). Trimming removed 0 bases from V and 7 bases from J, with 10 bases in between. This CDR3 is built from 13 residues. CDR3 residues: CAWSVQGPQPQHF. Here the CDR3 DNA reads TGTGCCTGGAGTGTGCAGGGGCCGCAGCCCCAGCATTTT.

The rearrangement links TRBV11-2 to TRBJ1-4; 8 positions match TRBD1. Trimming at V came to 4 bases and at J to 3 bases, leaving 7 bases not matched to a gene. CDR1 SGHAT and CDR2 FQNNGV come from the germline V gene. The CDR3 consists of 16 residues. The CDR3 coding sequence is TGTGCCAGCAGCTCTTGGGCAGGGGGCCCTAATGAAAAACTGTTTTTT. This gives the protein CASSSWAGGPNEKLFF.

This clone was seen a handful of times. V gene TRBV7-9 combines with J gene TRBJ1-5; 7 positions agree with TRBD1. V gave up 4 bases and J gave up 5 bases; unmatched junction bases: 11. The CDR3 is made up of 16 amino acids. The germline gives CDR1 SEHNR, CDR2 FQNEAQ (reference sequence). CDR3 sequence reads: CASSSRTGETHQPQHF. As DNA, the CDR3 is TGTGCCAGCAGCTCCCGCACAGGGGAGACTCATCAGCCCCAGCATTTT.

This clone turned up a few times. J is TRBJ1-5 and V is TRBV2; D is unclear. Germline loops: CDR1 SNHLY, CDR2 FYNNEI. V lost 6 bases to trimming and J lost 2 bases, with 11 bases between them. The CDR3 loop spans 14 amino acids. CDR3: CASSDQARNQPQHF. For the CDR3, the DNA is TGTGCCAGCAGCGACCAGGCCCGCAATCAGCCCCAGCATTTT.

This clone has only one observation. The rearrangement links TRBV18 to TRBJ2-4, with D perhaps TRBD1 (6 bases). Per the germline V gene, CDR1 is KGHSH and CDR2 is LQKENI. The CDR3 length is 15 residues. V shed 3 bases and J shed 5 bases, with 14 bases lying between them. The CDR3 loop reads CASSPIGGIENIQYF. The CDR3 nucleotides read TGTGCCAGCTCACCCATAGGGGGTATCGAAAACATTCAGTACTTC.

The chain has TRBV30 and TRBJ2-3; D perhaps matches TRBD2 (6 bases). The CDR3 totals 14 residues. Trimming removed 0 bases from V and 6 bases from J, with 13 bases in between. Germline V gene sequence: CDR1 GTSNPN, CDR2 SVGIG (reference sequence). CDR3 in DNA: TGTGCCTGGAGTGTGGGGGGTGTGGGCGATACGCAGTATTTT. Amino acids: CAWSVGGVGDTQYF. The variable domain in full, completed from reference TRBV30 and TRBJ2-3, reads SQTIHQWPATLVQPVGSPLSLECTVEGTSNPNLYWYRQAAGRGLQLLFYSVGIGQISSEVPQNLSASRPQDRQFILSSKKLLLSDSGFYLCAWSVGGVGDTQYFGPGTRLTVL.

The chain is built from TRBV6-6 and TRBJ1-1, with D tentatively TRBD1 (5 bases). Deletions cut 7 bases from V and 1 base from J, with 10 bases between. The CDR3 extends over 13 amino acids. CDR1 is MNHNY and CDR2 is SVGAGI in the germline V gene (reference sequence). The CDR3 reads CASIKGENTEAFF. The DNA of the CDR3 is TGTGCCAGCATCAAAGGGGAGAACACTGAAGCTTTCTTT.

The V call is TRBV7-3, the J call TRBJ1-1; possibly TRBD1 for D (6 bases). There are 14 residues in the CDR3. Germline values: CDR1 SGHTA, CDR2 FQGTGA. Trimming removed 4 bases at V and 5 bases at J, with 14 bases between. The CDR3 DNA is TGTGCCAGCAGCTCCAGGCAGGGGATAACTGAAGCTTTCTTT. It specifies CASSSRQGITEAFF.

The chain combines TRBV19 with TRBJ1-1; unclear D gene. V was shortened by 3 bases and J by 7 bases, with 6 bases between the two germline ends. This CDR3 is built from 11 residues. CDR1 is LNHDA, CDR2 SQIVND, per germline (reference sequence). As DNA, the CDR3 is TGTGCCAGTAGTATTGGAGTTGAAGCTTTCTTT. It is translated as CASSIGVEAFF.

J is TRBJ1-6 and V is TRBV18; maybe TRBD1 (6 bases). In germline, CDR1 is KGHSH, CDR2 LQKENI. CDR3 length equals 15 residues. The V and J ends lost 0 bases and 6 bases respectively, with 9 bases between them. CDR3 sequence: CASSPPAGANSPLHF. The CDR3 nucleotides are TGTGCCAGCTCACCACCGGCGGGGGCTAATTCACCCCTCCACTTT.

The count of this clone is one. V is TRBV18 and J is TRBJ1-1; D may be TRBD1 (6 bases). The CDR3 has 12 residues. The germline CDR1 and CDR2 sequences are KGHSH and LQKENI. The V end lost 5 bases, the J end lost 9 bases, and 13 bases lay between the germline ends. As DNA, the CDR3 is TGTGCCAGCTCAGCTTATGGACAGCAAGCTTTCTTT. Its translation is CASSAYGQQAFF. Full variable domain (missing parts from reference TRBV18 and TRBJ1-1): NAGVMQNPRHLVRRRGQEARLRCSPMKGHSHVYWYRQLPEEGLKFMVYLQKENIIDESGMPKERFSAEFPKEGPSILRIQQVVRGDSAAYFCASSAYGQQAFFGQGTRLTVV.

There are a few counts of this clone. The CDR3 region is CASSVGHRDRDGEQYF. The DNA for the CDR3 is TGTGCCAGCAGCGTCGGACACCGGGACAGGGACGGCGAGCAGTACTTC. The chain combines TRBV9 with TRBJ2-7, with 9 positions matching TRBD1. CDR1 is SGDLS and CDR2 is YYNGEE in the germline V gene. The J segment lost 6 bases and the V segment lost 2 bases, leaving 12 bases of the junction unmatched. The CDR3 sequence is 16 residues long.

The gene calls are TRBV6-5 and TRBJ1-3, with TRBD1 identical over 8 bases. J was trimmed by 7 bases and V by 7 bases; bases with no gene match: 3. The germline V gene has CDR1 MNHEY and CDR2 SVGAGI. The CDR3 consists of 12 residues. The DNA for the CDR3 is TGTGCCAGCATCGACAGGGGTAACACCATATATTTT. Translated: CASIDRGNTIYF.

This clone came up once. The chain is built from TRBV5-4 and TRBJ2-2; 9 nucleotides agree with TRBD1. Trimming removed 0 bases from V and 6 bases from J; junction bases left unmatched: 3. The CDR3 is 15 residues long. CDR1 SGHNT and CDR2 YYREEE come from the germline V gene (reference sequence). CDR3: CASSLAGQGSGELFF. Here the CDR3 DNA reads TGTGCCAGCAGCTTGGCGGGACAGGGATCCGGGGAGCTGTTTTTT.

The chain joins TRBV6-6 to TRBJ1-4, with D possibly being TRBD1 (6 bases). Deletions cut 4 bases from V and 7 bases from J, with 16 bases between. CDR3 length: 15 residues. Germline values: CDR1 MNHNY, CDR2 SVGAGI (reference sequence). In DNA form, the CDR3 reads TGTGCCAGCAGTTCTTCAGGGGCCTCGATTGAAAAACTGTTTTTT. Translation: CASSSSGASIEKLFF.

V usage is TRBV6-1 and J usage is TRBJ1-1, with D tentatively TRBD1 (6 bases). The germline CDR1 and CDR2 sequences are MNHNS and SASEGT. V lost 3 bases, J lost 3 bases, and 11 bases lay in between. This CDR3 has 14 residues. The CDR3 loop reads CASSESGVYTEAFF. As DNA, the CDR3 is TGTGCCAGCAGTGAGTCAGGGGTCTACACTGAAGCTTTCTTT.